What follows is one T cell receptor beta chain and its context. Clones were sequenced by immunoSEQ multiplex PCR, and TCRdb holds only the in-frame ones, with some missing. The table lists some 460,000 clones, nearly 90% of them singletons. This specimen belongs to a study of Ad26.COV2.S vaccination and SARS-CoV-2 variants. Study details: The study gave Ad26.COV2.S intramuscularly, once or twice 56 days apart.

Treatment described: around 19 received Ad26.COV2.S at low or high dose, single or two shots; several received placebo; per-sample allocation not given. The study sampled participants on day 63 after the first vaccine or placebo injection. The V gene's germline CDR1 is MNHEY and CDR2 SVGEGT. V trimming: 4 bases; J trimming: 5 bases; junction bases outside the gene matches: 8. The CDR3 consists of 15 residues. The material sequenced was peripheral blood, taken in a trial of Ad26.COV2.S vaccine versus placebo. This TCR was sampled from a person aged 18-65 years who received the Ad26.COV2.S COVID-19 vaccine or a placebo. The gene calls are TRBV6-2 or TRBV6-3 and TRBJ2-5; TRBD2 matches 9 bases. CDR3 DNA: TGTGCCAGCAGTTCCACCGGGACTAGCAGCGAGACCCAGTACTTC. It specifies CASSSTGTSSETQYF.